Described below is a single T cell receptor (beta chain) sequence and its context. Its antigen is unidentified. This specimen comes from a study of cytomegalovirus exposure and HLA in healthy donors. PCR amplification relied on 60 Vbeta primers (plus 13 Jbeta primers). Some clones are missing from TCRdb's copy, which holds only in-frame ones; the method was immunoSEQ multiplex PCR. Of 120,000 or so clones listed, 65% to 80% were seen once; the top ten hold roughly 6%. CDR1 and CDR2 (germline): SGHRS, YFSETQ. This CDR3 contains 13 residues. Trimming took off 4 bases at V and 6 bases at J, with 11 bases between the two ends. Whole-study results and caveats: The study put 150 or so TCR beta chains on its list as cytomegalovirus-associated.

The J gene is TRBJ1-5, the V gene TRBV5-1, with unresolved D. The TCR comes from a man aged 18 to 30 in good health and CMV-seropositive. Sequencing was performed on PBMCs. The CDR3 DNA follows: TGCGCCAGCAGCCCCTTTGGTAGTCAGCCCCAGCATTTT. Its protein product is CASSPFGSQPQHF.